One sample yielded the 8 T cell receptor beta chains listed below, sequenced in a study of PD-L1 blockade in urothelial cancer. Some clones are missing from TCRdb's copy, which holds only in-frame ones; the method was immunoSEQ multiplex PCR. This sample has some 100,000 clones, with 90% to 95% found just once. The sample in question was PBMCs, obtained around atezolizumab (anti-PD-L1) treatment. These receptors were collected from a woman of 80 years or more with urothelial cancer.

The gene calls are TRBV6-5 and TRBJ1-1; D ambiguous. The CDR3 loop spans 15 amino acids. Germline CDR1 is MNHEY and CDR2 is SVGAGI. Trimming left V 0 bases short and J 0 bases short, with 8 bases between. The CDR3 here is CASSYSAGMNTEAFF. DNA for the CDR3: TGTGCCAGCAGTTACTCAGCAGGAATGAACACTGAAGCTTTCTTT.

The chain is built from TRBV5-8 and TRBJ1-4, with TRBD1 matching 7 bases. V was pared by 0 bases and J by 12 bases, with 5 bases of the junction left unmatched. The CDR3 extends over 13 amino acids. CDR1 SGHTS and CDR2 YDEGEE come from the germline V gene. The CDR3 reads CASSLARDSQLFF. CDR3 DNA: TGTGCCAGCAGCTTGGCCAGGGACAGTCAACTGTTTTTT.

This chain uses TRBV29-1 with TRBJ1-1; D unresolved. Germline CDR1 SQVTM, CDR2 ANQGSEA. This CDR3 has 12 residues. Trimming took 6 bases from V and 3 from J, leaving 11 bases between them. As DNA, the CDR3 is TGCAGCGTCTCCCGCGGTTACACTGAAGCTTTCTTT. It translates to CSVSRGYTEAFF.

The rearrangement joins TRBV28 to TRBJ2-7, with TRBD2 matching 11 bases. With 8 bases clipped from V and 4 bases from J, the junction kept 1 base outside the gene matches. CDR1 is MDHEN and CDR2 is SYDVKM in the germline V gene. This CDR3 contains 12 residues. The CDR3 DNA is TGTGCCAGCGGGACTAGCGGTTACGAGCAGTACTTC. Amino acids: CASGTSGYEQYF.

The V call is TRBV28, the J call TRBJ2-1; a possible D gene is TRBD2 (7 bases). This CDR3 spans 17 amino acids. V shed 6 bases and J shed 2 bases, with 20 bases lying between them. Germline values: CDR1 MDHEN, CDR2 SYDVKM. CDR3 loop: CASRYSMVGGPYNEQFF. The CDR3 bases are TGTGCCAGCAGGTACTCCATGGTCGGGGGGCCCTACAATGAGCAGTTCTTC.

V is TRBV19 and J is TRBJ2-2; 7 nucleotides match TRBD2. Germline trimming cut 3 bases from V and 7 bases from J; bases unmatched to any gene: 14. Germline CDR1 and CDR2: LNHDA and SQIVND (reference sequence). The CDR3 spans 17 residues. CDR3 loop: CASSMIPGGGRNGELFF. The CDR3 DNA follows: TGTGCCAGTAGTATGATACCCGGGGGAGGGCGTAACGGGGAGCTGTTTTTT.

This chain's CDR3 is CAISESPGQGHANYGYTF. The CDR3 DNA follows: TGTGCCATCAGTGAGTCCCCGGGACAGGGACACGCTAACTATGGCTACACCTTC. J is TRBJ1-2 and V is TRBV10-3; 9 bases are shared with TRBD1. J lost 0 bases, V lost 0 bases, and 8 bases had no gene match. Germline values: CDR1 ENHRY, CDR2 SYGVKD. The CDR3 has 18 amino acids.

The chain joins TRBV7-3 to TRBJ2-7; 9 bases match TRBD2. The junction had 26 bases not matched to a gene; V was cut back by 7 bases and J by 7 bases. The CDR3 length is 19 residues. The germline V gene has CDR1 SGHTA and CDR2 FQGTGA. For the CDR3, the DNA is TGTGCCAGCACCGATATAGCGGGAGATCAGTTTGGCCTTGGCTGTGAGCAGTACTTC. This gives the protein CASTDIAGDQFGLGCEQYF.